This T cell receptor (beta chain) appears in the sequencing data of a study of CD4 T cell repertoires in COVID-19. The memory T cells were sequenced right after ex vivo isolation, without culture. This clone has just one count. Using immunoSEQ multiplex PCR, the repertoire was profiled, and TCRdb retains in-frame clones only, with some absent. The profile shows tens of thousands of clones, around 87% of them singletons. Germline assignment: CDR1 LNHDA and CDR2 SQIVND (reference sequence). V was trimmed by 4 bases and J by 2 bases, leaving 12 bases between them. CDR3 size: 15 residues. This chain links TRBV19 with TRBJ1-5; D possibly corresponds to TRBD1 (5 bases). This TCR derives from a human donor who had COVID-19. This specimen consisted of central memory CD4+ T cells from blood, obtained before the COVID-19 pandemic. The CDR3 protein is CASSRRGGGNQPQHF. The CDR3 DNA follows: TGTGCCAGTAGTAGGAGGGGAGGGGGCAATCAGCCCCAGCATTTT.